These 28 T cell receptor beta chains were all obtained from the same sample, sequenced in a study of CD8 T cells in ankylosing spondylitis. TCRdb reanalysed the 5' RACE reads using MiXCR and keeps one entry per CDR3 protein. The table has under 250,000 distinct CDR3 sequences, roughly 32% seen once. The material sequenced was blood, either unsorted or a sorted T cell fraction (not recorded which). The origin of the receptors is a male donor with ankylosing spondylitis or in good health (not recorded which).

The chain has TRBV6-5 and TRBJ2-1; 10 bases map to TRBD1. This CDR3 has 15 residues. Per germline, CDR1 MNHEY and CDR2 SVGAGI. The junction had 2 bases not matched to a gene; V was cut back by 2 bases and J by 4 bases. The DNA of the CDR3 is TGTGCCAGCAGTTACGGGACAGGGGAATACAATGAGCAGTTCTTC. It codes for CASSYGTGEYNEQFF.

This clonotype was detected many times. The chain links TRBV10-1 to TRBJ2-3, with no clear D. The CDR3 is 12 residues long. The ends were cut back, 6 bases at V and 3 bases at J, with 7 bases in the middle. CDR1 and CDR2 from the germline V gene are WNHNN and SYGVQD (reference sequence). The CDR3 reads CASREQTDTQYF. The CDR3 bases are TGCGCCAGCAGAGAACAGACAGATACGCAGTATTTT.

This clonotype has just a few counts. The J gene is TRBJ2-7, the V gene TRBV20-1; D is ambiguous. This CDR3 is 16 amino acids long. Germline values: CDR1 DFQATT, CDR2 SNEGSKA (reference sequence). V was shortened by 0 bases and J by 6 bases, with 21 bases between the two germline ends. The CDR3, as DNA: TGCAGTGCTAGAGACCGCAGACGGACCCCCACTGGCGAGCAGTACTTC. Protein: CSARDRRRTPTGEQYF.

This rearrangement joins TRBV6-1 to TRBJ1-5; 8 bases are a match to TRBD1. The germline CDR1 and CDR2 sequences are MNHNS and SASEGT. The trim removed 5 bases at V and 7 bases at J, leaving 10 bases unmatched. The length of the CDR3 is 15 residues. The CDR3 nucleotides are TGTGCCAGCAGTACCCGGACAGGGATGGACCAGCCCCAGCATTTT. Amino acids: CASSTRTGMDQPQHF.

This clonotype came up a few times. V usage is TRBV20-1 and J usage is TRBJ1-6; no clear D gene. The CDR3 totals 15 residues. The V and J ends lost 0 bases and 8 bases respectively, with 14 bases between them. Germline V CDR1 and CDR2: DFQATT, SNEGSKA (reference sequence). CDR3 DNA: TGCAGTGCTAGAGATTACGGCAGGTTTGATTCACCCCTCCACTTT. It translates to CSARDYGRFDSPLHF.

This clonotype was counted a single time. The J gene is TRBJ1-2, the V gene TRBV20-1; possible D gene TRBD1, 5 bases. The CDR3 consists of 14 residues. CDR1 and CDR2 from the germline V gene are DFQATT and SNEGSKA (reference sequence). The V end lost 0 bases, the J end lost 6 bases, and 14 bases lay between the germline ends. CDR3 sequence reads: CSARESRGSDGYTF. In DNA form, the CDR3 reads TGCAGTGCTAGAGAGAGTAGGGGATCGGATGGCTACACCTTC.

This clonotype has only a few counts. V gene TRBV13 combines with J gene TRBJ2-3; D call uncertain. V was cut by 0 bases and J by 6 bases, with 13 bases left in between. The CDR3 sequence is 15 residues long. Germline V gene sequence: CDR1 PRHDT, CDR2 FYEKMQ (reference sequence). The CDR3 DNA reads TGTGCCAGCAGCTTAGGCGGCGTTCCCGGGGATACGCAGTATTTT. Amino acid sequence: CASSLGGVPGDTQYF.

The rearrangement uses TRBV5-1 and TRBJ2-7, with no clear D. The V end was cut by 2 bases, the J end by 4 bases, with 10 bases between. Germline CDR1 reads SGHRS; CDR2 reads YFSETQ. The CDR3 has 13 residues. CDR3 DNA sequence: TGCGCCAGCAGCTTCGGCAAATTTTACGAGCAGTACTTC. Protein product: CASSFGKFYEQYF. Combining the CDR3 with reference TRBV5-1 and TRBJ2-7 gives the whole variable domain KAGVTQTPRYLIKTRGQQVTLSCSPISGHRSVSWYQQTPGQGLQFLFEYFSETQRNKGNFPGRFSGRQFSNSRSEMNVSTLELGDSALYLCASSFGKFYEQYFGPGTRLTVT.

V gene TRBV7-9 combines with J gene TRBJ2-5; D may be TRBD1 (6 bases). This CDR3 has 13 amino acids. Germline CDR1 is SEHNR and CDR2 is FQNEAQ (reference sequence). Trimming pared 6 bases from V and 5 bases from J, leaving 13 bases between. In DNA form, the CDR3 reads TGTGCCAGCAGTCAGGGGAGAGGGGAGACCCAGTACTTC. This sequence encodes CASSQGRGETQYF.

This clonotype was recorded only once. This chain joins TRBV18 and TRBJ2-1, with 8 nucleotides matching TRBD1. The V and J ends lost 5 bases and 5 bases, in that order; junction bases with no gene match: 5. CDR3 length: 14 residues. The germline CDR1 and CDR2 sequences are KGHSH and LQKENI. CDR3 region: CASSGQGNNNEQFF. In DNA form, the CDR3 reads TGTGCCAGCTCAGGACAGGGCAACAACAATGAGCAGTTCTTC.

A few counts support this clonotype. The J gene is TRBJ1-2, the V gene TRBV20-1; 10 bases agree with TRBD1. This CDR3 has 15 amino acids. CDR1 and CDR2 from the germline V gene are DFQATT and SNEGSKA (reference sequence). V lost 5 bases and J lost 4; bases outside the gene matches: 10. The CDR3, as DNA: TGCAGTGCTCATCTACCGGGACAGGGGTTCTATGGCTACACCTTC. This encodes CSAHLPGQGFYGYTF.

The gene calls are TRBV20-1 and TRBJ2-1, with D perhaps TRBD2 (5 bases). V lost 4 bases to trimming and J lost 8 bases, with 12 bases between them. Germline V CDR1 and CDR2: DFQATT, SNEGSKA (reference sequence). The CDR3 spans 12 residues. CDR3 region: CSANGERDEQFF. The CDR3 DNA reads TGCAGTGCTAACGGGGAAAGGGATGAGCAGTTCTTC.

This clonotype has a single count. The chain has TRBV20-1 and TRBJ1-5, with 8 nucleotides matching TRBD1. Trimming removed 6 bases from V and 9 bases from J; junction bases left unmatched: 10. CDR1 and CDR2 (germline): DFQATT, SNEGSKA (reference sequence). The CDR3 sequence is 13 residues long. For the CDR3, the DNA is TGCAGTGCAGCTAGACAGGGGAGTTGGCCCCAGCATTTT. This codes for CSAARQGSWPQHF.

CDR3 amino acids: CASSRQPQETQYF. The CDR3, as DNA: TGTGCCAGCAGCCGGCAGCCCCAAGAGACCCAGTACTTC. The V gene is TRBV7-9, the J gene TRBJ2-5; D gene uncertain. CDR1 and CDR2 from the germline V gene are SEHNR and FQNEAQ (reference sequence). The CDR3 runs 13 residues. The V gene lost 5 bases and the J gene lost 1 base, with 8 bases spanning the gap.

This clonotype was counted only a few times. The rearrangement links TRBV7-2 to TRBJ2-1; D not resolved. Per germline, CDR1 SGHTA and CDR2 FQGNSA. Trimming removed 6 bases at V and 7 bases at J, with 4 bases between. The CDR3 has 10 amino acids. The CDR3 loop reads CASRPNEQFF. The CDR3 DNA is TGTGCCAGCAGACCGAATGAGCAGTTCTTC. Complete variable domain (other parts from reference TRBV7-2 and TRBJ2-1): GAGVSQSPSNKVTEKGKDVELRCDPISGHTALYWYRQSLGQGLEFLIYFQGNSAPDKSGLPSDRFSAERTGGSVSTLTIQRTQQEDSAVYLCASRPNEQFFGPGTRLTVL.

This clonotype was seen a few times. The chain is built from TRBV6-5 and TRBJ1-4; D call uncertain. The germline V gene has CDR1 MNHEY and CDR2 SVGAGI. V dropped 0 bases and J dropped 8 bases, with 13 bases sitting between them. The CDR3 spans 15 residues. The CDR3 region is CASSYSPGRGEKLFF. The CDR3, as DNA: TGTGCCAGCAGTTACTCCCCCGGCCGAGGAGAAAAACTGTTTTTT.

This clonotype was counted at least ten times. The CDR3 protein is CSASDRGRNTEAFF. CDR3 nucleotide sequence: TGCAGTGCTAGCGACAGGGGAAGGAACACTGAAGCTTTCTTT. The chain carries TRBV20-1 and TRBJ1-1; 8 bases match TRBD1. This CDR3 contains 14 residues. From germline, CDR1 is DFQATT and CDR2 SNEGSKA (reference sequence). Germline trimming cut 3 bases from V and 1 base from J; bases unmatched to any gene: 4.

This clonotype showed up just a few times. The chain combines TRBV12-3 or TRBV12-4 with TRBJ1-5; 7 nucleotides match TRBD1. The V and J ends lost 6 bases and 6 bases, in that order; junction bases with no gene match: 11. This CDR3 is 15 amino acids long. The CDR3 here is CASRSPTGPSQPQHF. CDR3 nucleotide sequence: TGTGCCAGCAGATCGCCGACAGGGCCGAGTCAGCCCCAGCATTTT.

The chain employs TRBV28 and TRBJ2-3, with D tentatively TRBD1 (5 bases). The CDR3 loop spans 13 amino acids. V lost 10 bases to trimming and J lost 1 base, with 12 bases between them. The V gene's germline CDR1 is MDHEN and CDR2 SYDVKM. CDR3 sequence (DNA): TGTGCCACCACAGGTGTCGGCACAGATACGCAGTATTTT. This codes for CATTGVGTDTQYF.

As DNA, the CDR3 is TGTGCCAGCAGTCGAATAGCGGGGTGGGACGAGCAGTACTTC. Amino acid sequence: CASSRIAGWDEQYF. The gene calls are TRBV12-3 or TRBV12-4 and TRBJ2-7, with 8 bases lining up with TRBD2. This CDR3 is built from 14 residues. The V segment lost 5 bases and the J segment 5 bases; nucleotides outside the gene matches: 8.

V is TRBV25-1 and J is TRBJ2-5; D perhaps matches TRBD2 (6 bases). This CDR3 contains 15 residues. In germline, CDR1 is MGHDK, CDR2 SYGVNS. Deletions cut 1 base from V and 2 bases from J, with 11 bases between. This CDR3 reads CASSESAGKQETQYF. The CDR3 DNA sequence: TGTGCCAGCAGTGAATCTGCGGGGAAACAAGAGACCCAGTACTTC.

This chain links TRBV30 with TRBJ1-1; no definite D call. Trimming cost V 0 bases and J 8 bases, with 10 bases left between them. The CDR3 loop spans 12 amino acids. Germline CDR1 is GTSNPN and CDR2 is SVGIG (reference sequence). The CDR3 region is CAWSVNTREAFF. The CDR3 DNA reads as TGTGCCTGGAGTGTAAATACGAGGGAAGCTTTCTTT.

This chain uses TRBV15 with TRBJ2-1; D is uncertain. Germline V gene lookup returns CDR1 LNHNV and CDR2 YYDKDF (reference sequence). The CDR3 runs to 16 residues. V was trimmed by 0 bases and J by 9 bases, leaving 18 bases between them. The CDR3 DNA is TGTGCCACCAGCAGAGATTATCCCCCCCTCTGGGTTGAGCAGTTCTTC. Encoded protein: CATSRDYPPLWVEQFF.

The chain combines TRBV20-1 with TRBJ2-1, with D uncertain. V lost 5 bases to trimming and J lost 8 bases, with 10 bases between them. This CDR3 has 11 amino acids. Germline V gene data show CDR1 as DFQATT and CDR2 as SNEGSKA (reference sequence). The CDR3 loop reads CSASWFDEQFF. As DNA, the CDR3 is TGCAGTGCTTCGTGGTTCGATGAGCAGTTCTTC.

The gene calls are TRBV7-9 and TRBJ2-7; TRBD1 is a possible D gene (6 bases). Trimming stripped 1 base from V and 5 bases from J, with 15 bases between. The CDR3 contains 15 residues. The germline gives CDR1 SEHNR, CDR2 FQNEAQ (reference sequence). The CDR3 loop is CASSLVYREIHEQYF. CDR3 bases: TGTGCCAGCAGCTTAGTTTACAGGGAAATCCACGAGCAGTACTTC.

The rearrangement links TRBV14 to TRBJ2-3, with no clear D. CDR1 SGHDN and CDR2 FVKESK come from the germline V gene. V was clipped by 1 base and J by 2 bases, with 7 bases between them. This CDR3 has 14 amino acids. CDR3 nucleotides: TGTGCCAGCAGCCAAGTACAGCTCACAGATACGCAGTATTTT. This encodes CASSQVQLTDTQYF.

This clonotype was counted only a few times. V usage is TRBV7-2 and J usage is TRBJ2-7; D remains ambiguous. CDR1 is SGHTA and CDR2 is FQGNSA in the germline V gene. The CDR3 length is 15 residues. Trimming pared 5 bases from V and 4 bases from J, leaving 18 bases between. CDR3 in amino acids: CASSTNTRVLYEQYF. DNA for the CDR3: TGTGCCAGCAGCACGAACACTCGGGTTCTTTACGAGCAGTACTTC.

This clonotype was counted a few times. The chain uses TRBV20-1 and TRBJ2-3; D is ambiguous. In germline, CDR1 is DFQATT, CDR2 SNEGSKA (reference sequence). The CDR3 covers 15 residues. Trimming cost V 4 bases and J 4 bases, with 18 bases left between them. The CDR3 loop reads CSANPAEENPDTQYF. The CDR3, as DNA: TGCAGTGCTAATCCGGCAGAAGAAAATCCAGATACGCAGTATTTT.